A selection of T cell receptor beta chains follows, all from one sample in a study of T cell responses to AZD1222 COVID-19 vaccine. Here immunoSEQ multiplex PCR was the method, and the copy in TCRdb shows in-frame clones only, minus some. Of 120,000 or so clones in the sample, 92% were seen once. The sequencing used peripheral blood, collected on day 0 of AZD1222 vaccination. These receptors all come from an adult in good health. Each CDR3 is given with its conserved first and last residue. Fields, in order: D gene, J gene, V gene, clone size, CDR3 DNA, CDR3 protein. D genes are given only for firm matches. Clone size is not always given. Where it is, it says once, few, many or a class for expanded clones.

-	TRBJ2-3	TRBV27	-	TGTGCCAGCTCCCCTTTAAGCGTTGGTCCAAGCACAGATACGCAGTATTTT	CASSPLSVGPSTDTQYF
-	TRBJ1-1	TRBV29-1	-	TGCAGCGCGCAGGGAAACACTGAAGCTTTCTTT	CSAQGNTEAFF
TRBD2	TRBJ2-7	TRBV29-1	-	TGCAGCGTCCGCGGACTAGCGGCCTCCTACGAGCAGTACTTC	CSVRGLAASYEQYF
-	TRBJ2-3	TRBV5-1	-	TGCGCCAGCAGCCGTGACCCGCAAAGCACAGATACGCAGTATTTT	CASSRDPQSTDTQYF
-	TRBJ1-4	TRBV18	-	TGTGCCAGCTCACTCAATATAGGGGACCCGACTAATGAAAAACTGTTTTTT	CASSLNIGDPTNEKLFF
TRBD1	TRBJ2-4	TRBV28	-	TGTGCCAGCGGGACAGGGGGCTGGAACATTCAGTACTTC	CASGTGGWNIQYF
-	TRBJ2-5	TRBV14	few	TGTGCCAGCAGCCAAAGAAGACAGCTAACATCCACTCAAGAGACCCAGTACTTC	CASSQRRQLTSTQETQYF
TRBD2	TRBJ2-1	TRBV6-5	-	TGTGCCAGCAGCTACCAACTAGCGGGGACGTACAATGAGCAGTTCTTC	CASSYQLAGTYNEQFF
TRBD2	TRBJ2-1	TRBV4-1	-	TGCGCCAGCAGCCAAACTACTAGCGGGAGCTCCTACAATGAGCAGTTCTTC	CASSQTTSGSSYNEQFF
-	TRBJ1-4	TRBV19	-	TGTGCCAGTAGCTGGGCAGGGAGAAATGAAAAACTGTTTTTT	CASSWAGRNEKLFF
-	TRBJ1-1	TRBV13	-	TGTGCCGGGGAGAACACTGAAGCTTTCTTT	CAGENTEAFF
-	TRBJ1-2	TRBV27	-	TGTGCCAGCAGTGTGAGGGTGAGCTATGGCTACACCTTC	CASSVRVSYGYTF
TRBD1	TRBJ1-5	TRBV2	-	TGTGCCAGCTGCCGGGACAGGGACCAGCCCCAGCATTTT	CASCRDRDQPQHF
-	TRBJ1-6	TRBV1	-	TGCACCAGCAGCCAAGGGGAGGGAGGCTCCTATAATTCACCCCTCCACTTT	CTSSQGEGGSYNSPLHF
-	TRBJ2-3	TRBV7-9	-	TGTGCCAGCAGCTCCACAGATACGCAGTATTTT	CASSSTDTQYF
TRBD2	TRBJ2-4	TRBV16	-	TGTGCCAGCAGCCAAGCTCCGACTAGCGGGGTTCTAGCCAAAAACATTCAGTACTTC	CASSQAPTSGVLAKNIQYF
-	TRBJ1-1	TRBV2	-	TGTGCCAGCACCTCCTCGGGGAGTGAAGCTTTCTTT	CASTSSGSEAFF
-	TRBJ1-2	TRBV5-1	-	TGCGCCAGCAGCAGTTTTCAATCGACCTACTATGGCTACACCTTC	CASSSFQSTYYGYTF
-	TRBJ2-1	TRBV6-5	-	TGTGCCAGCAGTTATAGCTCCTACAATGAGCAGTTCTTC	CASSYSSYNEQFF
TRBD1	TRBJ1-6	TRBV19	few	TGTGCCAGTAGTTCTTCGACAGGGACCGGTCTGGCCCTCCACTTT	CASSSSTGTGLALHF
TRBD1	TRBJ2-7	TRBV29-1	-	TGCAGCGTTACCGGGACAGGGGGCCTGGCGGCCTACGAGCAGTACTTC	CSVTGTGGLAAYEQYF
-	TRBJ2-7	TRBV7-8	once	TGTGCCAGCAGCTTAGAAACCTACGAGCAGTACTTC	CASSLETYEQYF
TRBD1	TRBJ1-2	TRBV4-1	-	TGCGCCAGCAGCCAGGGTTGGCAGGGGGCGGATGGCTACACCTTC	CASSQGWQGADGYTF
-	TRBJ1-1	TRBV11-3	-	TGTGCCAGCAGCTTAGACCAGAACACTGAAGCTTTCTTT	CASSLDQNTEAFF
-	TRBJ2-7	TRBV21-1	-	TGTGCCAGCAGGGGAGACAGGGCCTACGAGCAGTACTTC	CASRGDRAYEQYF
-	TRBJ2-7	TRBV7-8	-	TGTGCCAGCAGCCAGGAGTTTAACGACTACGAGCAGTACTTC	CASSQEFNDYEQYF
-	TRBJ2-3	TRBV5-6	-	TGTGCCAGCAGCCCTGGGCTTTGGGGAACGCAGTATTTT	CASSPGLWGTQYF
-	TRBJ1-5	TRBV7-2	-	TGTGCCAGCAGCTCAGGGTTGATCCAGCATTTT	CASSSGLIQHF
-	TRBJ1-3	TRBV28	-	TGTGCCAGCACCTTAGGCGGGGCGTCTGGAAACACCATATATTTT	CASTLGGASGNTIYF
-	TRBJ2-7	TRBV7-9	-	TGTGCCAGCAGCTTGGAATGGGAACGCGAGCAGTACTTC	CASSLEWEREQYF
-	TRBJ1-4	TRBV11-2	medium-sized	TGTGCCAGCAGCTTAACTGAAAAACTGTTTTTT	CASSLTEKLFF
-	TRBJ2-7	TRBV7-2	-	TGTGCCAGCAGCCCAGGCGGTCTTATGACCTACGAGCAGTACTTC	CASSPGGLMTYEQYF
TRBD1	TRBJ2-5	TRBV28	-	TGTGCCAGCAGTTTTACCGGGACAGCTCAAGAGACCCAGTACTTC	CASSFTGTAQETQYF
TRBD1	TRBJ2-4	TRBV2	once	TGTGCCAGCAGTGCCCGACAGGGGCTAGCCAAAAACATTCAGTACTTC	CASSARQGLAKNIQYF
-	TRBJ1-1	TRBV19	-	TGTGCCAGCAGTGAGGGGGGCTTAACTGAAGCTTTCTTT	CASSEGGLTEAFF
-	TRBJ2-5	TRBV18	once	TGTGCCAGCTCACCACCAAACCGACACCAAGAGACCCAGTACTTC	CASSPPNRHQETQYF
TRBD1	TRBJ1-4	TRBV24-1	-	TGTGCCACCAGCACGACAGGGCCGAATGAAAAACTGTTTTTT	CATSTTGPNEKLFF
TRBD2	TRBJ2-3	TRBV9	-	TGTGCCAGCAGCGCTAGCGGGAAGTTAGATACGCAGTATTTT	CASSASGKLDTQYF
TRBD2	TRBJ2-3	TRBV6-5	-	TGTGCCAGCAGTTTGCGGGGGTGGAACACAGATACGCAGTATTTT	CASSLRGWNTDTQYF
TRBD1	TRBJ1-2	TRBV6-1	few	TGTGCCAGCAGTGAAGTTCAGACAGGGGGCTATGGCTACACCTTC	CASSEVQTGGYGYTF
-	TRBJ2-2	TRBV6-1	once	TGTGCCAGCAGTGTTGGACTTGGGCCGATGAACACCGGGGAGCTGTTTTTT	CASSVGLGPMNTGELFF
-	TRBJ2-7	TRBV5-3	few	TGTGCCAGAAGCCGGTCCGCCGTACAGGGTCCTTGCTCCTACGAGCAGTACTTC	CARSRSAVQGPCSYEQYF
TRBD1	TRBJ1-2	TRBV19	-	TGTGCCAGTAGTACACAGGGGGCTAACTATGGCTACACCTTC	CASSTQGANYGYTF
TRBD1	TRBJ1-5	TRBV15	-	TGTGCCACCAGCCGACAGGGCGGTCAGCCCCAGCATTTT	CATSRQGGQPQHF
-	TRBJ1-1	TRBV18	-	TGTGCCAGCTCACCTAACGGGAACACTGAAGCTTTCTTT	CASSPNGNTEAFF
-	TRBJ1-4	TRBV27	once	TGTGCCAGCACCGGGACCTCTAATGAAAAACTGTTTTTT	CASTGTSNEKLFF
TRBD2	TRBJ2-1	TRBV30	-	TGTGCCTGGAGAACGTTAGCGGGAGGACGGGAGCAGTTCTTC	CAWRTLAGGREQFF
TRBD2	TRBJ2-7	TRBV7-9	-	TGTGCCAGCAGCTTAGGGACTAGCGGGGGGACCTACGAGCAGTACTTC	CASSLGTSGGTYEQYF
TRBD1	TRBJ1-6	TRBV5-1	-	TGCGCCAGCAGCTCGACCCTCGGGACAGGAGAGAATTCACCCCTCCACTTT	CASSSTLGTGENSPLHF
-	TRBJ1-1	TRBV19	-	TGTGCCAGTAGTATAGGACACCTGAACACTGAAGCTTTCTTT	CASSIGHLNTEAFF
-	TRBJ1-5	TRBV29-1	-	TGCAGCGTTGAAGGCCACCCCAATCAGCCCCAGCATTTT	CSVEGHPNQPQHF
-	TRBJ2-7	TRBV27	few	TGTGCCAGCAGTTTATCCGGGCAGACCTACGGAGGCGAGCAGTACTTC	CASSLSGQTYGGEQYF
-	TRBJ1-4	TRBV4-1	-	TGCGCCAGCAGCCACCCGGCCTCTAATGAAAAACTGTTTTTT	CASSHPASNEKLFF
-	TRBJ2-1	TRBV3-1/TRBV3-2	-	TGTGCCAGCAGCCAAGTCGTCAGCCGTCAGTTCTTC	CASSQVVSRQFF
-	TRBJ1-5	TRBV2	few	TGTGCCAGCAAAAGGGATAGCAATCAGCCCCAGCATTTT	CASKRDSNQPQHF